Shown below are 30 T cell receptor beta chains from a single sample sequenced in a study of blood T cell repertoires in COVID-19. Generated by immunoSEQ multiplex PCR, the TCRdb table keeps only in-frame clones and is missing some. Of roughly 190,000 clones listed, 80% to 90% are singletons. The sequencing input was peripheral blood. Receptors were obtained from a man between 45 and 60 years old with active or convalescent COVID-19.

The gene calls are TRBV5-1 and TRBJ1-1; 11 nucleotides align to TRBD1. The V gene's germline CDR1 is SGHRS and CDR2 YFSETQ. The CDR3 spans 17 residues. Trimming at V came to 1 base and at J to 0 bases, leaving 5 bases not matched to a gene. CDR3 sequence reads: CASSLLGQGVMNTEAFF. The DNA of the CDR3 is TGCGCCAGCAGCTTGCTGGGACAGGGGGTCATGAACACTGAAGCTTTCTTT.

The chain employs TRBV12-3 or TRBV12-4 and TRBJ2-1, with a possible D match to TRBD1 (6 bases). The CDR3 is made up of 13 amino acids. V lost 2 bases and J lost 5, with 7 bases in between. The CDR3 reads CASSLYRDNEQFF. The CDR3 bases are TGTGCCAGCAGTTTATACAGGGACAATGAGCAGTTCTTC.

The rearrangement uses TRBV28 and TRBJ2-3, with TRBD2 identical over 9 bases. In germline, CDR1 is MDHEN, CDR2 SYDVKM. J was trimmed by 2 bases and V by 4 bases; bases with no gene match: 10. The CDR3 is made up of 17 amino acids. CDR3 in DNA: TGTGCCAGCAGTTATCCGGGGGCTAGCGGGAACACAGATACGCAGTATTTT. Translation: CASSYPGASGNTDTQYF.

The rearrangement uses TRBV7-6 and TRBJ2-7; no clear D gene. CDR3 length: 14 residues. Trimming cost V 6 bases and J 0 bases, with 12 bases left between them. Germline V CDR1 and CDR2: SGHVS, FNYEAQ. The CDR3 spells CASSRRPSSYEQYF. In DNA form, the CDR3 reads TGTGCCAGCAGTCGCCGGCCTAGCTCCTACGAGCAGTACTTC.

V is TRBV19 and J is TRBJ1-1; 8 bases map to TRBD1. The CDR3 sequence is 14 residues long. Germline CDR1 reads LNHDA; CDR2 reads SQIVND (reference sequence). Trimming removed 4 bases from V and 4 bases from J; junction bases left unmatched: 5. The chain's CDR3 is CASSTRQGSTEAFF. Written as DNA, the CDR3 is TGTGCCAGTAGTACTCGACAGGGGAGCACTGAAGCTTTCTTT.

The chain carries TRBV2 and TRBJ2-3, with D maybe TRBD1 (5 bases). The V and J ends lost 7 bases and 2 bases respectively, with 10 bases between them. The CDR3 loop spans 13 amino acids. Germline lookup yields CDR1 SNHLY and CDR2 FYNNEI. The DNA of the CDR3 is TGTGCCAGCACGACAGTTAACACAGATACGCAGTATTTT. Protein sequence: CASTTVNTDTQYF.

The rearrangement uses TRBV19 and TRBJ1-1; tentative D call: TRBD1 (6 bases). V lost 7 bases, J lost 1 base, and 19 bases lay in between. Germline CDR1 and CDR2: LNHDA and SQIVND (reference sequence). The CDR3 consists of 16 residues. The CDR3 DNA follows: TGTGCCAGTAAACACACGGGGACACGGGAGAACACTGAAGCTTTCTTT. Amino acid sequence: CASKHTGTRENTEAFF.

The rearrangement joins TRBV5-1 to TRBJ2-1, with D uncertain. Germline V lookup: CDR1 SGHRS, CDR2 YFSETQ. The CDR3 totals 15 residues. V was cut by 0 bases and J by 1 base, with 8 bases left in between. The CDR3 coding sequence is TGCGCCAGCAGCTTGGGGCTAGTGTCCTACAATGAGCAGTTCTTC. Translation gives CASSLGLVSYNEQFF.

The rearrangement links TRBV7-2 to TRBJ2-1; D is perhaps TRBD2 (5 bases). Deletions cut 5 bases from V and 10 bases from J, with 9 bases between. CDR1 is SGHTA, CDR2 FQGNSA, per germline. The CDR3 is 11 residues long. CDR3 in amino acids: CASSGRGEQFF. CDR3 nucleotides: TGTGCCAGCAGCGGGCGCGGGGAGCAGTTCTTC.

This rearrangement joins TRBV30 to TRBJ1-2, with D tentatively TRBD1 (5 bases). V lost 4 bases, J lost 6 bases, and 15 bases lay in between. Germline V gives CDR1 GTSNPN, CDR2 SVGIG (reference sequence). The CDR3 spans 13 residues. CDR3 nucleotide sequence: TGTGCCTGGACAGGGCTCAGGTGGGATGGCTACACCTTC. This translates into CAWTGLRWDGYTF.

The chain employs TRBV7-9 and TRBJ2-7; 7 nucleotides line up with TRBD2. This CDR3 has 18 amino acids. V was clipped by 1 base and J by 6 bases; unmatched bases: 18. Germline CDR1 and CDR2: SEHNR and FQNEAQ (reference sequence). The CDR3 loop reads CASSLGITPSGGTGEQYF. CDR3 sequence (DNA): TGTGCCAGCAGCTTAGGTATCACCCCTAGCGGCGGGACCGGCGAGCAGTACTTC.

V usage is TRBV6-9 and J usage is TRBJ2-5; 7 bases line up with TRBD2. Germline values: CDR1 MNHGY, CDR2 SVAAGI. The CDR3 loop spans 15 amino acids. The V segment lost 2 bases and the J segment 3 bases; nucleotides outside the gene matches: 6. The CDR3 nucleotides are TGTGCCAGCAGTTATCGGCGGGAGTCGAAAGAGACCCAGTACTTC. Translating gives CASSYRRESKETQYF.

This chain joins TRBV6-4 and TRBJ1-1; D is unresolved. There are 11 residues in the CDR3. From germline, CDR1 is MRHNA and CDR2 SNTAGT. V lost 11 bases and J 3 bases, leaving 10 bases between the germline ends. CDR3 amino acids: CAPPTHTEAFF. The DNA of the CDR3 is TGTGCCCCCCCCACTCACACTGAAGCTTTCTTT.

J is TRBJ1-1 and V is TRBV9, with a tentative D call TRBD1 (5 bases). The germline V gene encodes CDR1 SGDLS and CDR2 YYNGEE. CDR3 size: 16 residues. The V end lost 1 base, the J end lost 3 bases, and 16 bases lay between the germline ends. The chain's CDR3 is CASSVTPGGRDTEAFF. CDR3 DNA: TGTGCCAGCAGCGTAACGCCGGGGGGACGGGACACTGAAGCTTTCTTT.

V usage is TRBV6-5 and J usage is TRBJ1-2; weak D call: TRBD1 (6 bases). The germline CDR1 and CDR2 sequences are MNHEY and SVGAGI. The V and J ends lost 6 bases and 4 bases respectively, with 15 bases between them. This CDR3 has 14 amino acids. Here the CDR3 DNA reads TGTGCCAGCAGAGGGAACAGGGCCCTCTATGGCTACACCTTC. Protein product: CASRGNRALYGYTF.

J is TRBJ1-2 and V is TRBV28, with TRBD1 matching over 8 bases. The CDR3 is 14 amino acids. The V gene's germline CDR1 is MDHEN and CDR2 SYDVKM. V was clipped by 8 bases and J by 6 bases; unmatched bases: 11. The DNA for the CDR3 is TGTGCCAGCTCGCCAGGGGGCGGTTGGGATGGCTACACCTTC. Protein product: CASSPGGGWDGYTF.

This sequence joins TRBV13 and TRBJ1-1; D not resolved. V lost 5 bases and J lost 8, with 15 bases in between. The CDR3 covers 13 residues. The germline V gene encodes CDR1 PRHDT and CDR2 FYEKMQ (reference sequence). The DNA for the CDR3 is TGTGCCAGCAGCCCTAGGGTCGGGAGCGAAGCTTTCTTT. Residues: CASSPRVGSEAFF.

The chain uses TRBV7-2 and TRBJ2-7, with D uncertain. Trimming cost V 6 bases and J 5 bases, with 20 bases left between them. This CDR3 region has 15 residues. Germline lookup yields CDR1 SGHTA and CDR2 FQGNSA. DNA of the CDR3: TGTGCCAGCAGTTTGGCCCCGGGTGTGTTTAACGAGCAGTACTTC. Amino acids: CASSLAPGVFNEQYF.

This sequence joins TRBV3-1 (or the pseudogene TRBV3-2) and TRBJ1-3, with unresolved D. CDR3 length: 16 amino acids. Trimming left V 1 base short and J 0 bases short, with 10 bases between. The germline gives CDR1 LGHDT, CDR2 YNNKEL (reference sequence). This CDR3 is CASSQAVGSSGNTIYF. The DNA of the CDR3 is TGTGCCAGCAGCCAAGCTGTGGGCAGCTCTGGAAACACCATATATTTT.

Concerning this clone: Other DNA sequences in this sample translate to the same CDR3. The rearrangement uses TRBV7-8 and TRBJ2-7; 10 nucleotides align to TRBD2. V trimming: 1 base; J trimming: 2 bases; junction bases outside the gene matches: 2. CDR1 and CDR2 from the germline V gene are SGHVS and FQNEAQ. The CDR3 spans 15 residues. The chain's CDR3 is CASSLGLAGPYEQYF. The CDR3 DNA reads as TGTGCCAGCAGCTTAGGACTAGCGGGTCCCTACGAGCAGTACTTC.

This clone was detected a few times. V gene TRBV9 combines with J gene TRBJ2-3; D is unclear. CDR1 and CDR2 from the germline V gene are SGDLS and YYNGEE. This CDR3 has 15 residues. V lost 3 bases and J lost 1, with 12 bases in between. This CDR3 is CASSETHTGTDTQYF. The CDR3 DNA reads TGTGCCAGCAGCGAAACACACACAGGCACAGATACGCAGTATTTT.

The chain is built from TRBV30 and TRBJ1-4; TRBD1 matches at 10 bases. The CDR3 runs 14 residues. The V gene's germline CDR1 is GTSNPN and CDR2 SVGIG (reference sequence). Germline trimming cut 1 base from V and 8 bases from J; bases unmatched to any gene: 4. CDR3 bases: TGTGCCTGGAGTGGCCCGGGACAGGGGGAAAAACTGTTTTTT. Translating gives CAWSGPGQGEKLFF.

The chain combines TRBV2 with TRBJ2-5, with a possible D match to TRBD1 (6 bases). Germline-derived CDR1 and CDR2 are SNHLY and FYNNEI. Trimming took off 7 bases at V and 4 bases at J, with 19 bases between the two ends. The CDR3 extends over 15 amino acids. For the CDR3, the DNA is TGTGCCAGCATCCGGGGAGCAGGGGTGGGAGAGACCCAGTACTTC. Translated: CASIRGAGVGETQYF.

The chain links TRBV5-4 to TRBJ2-3; weak D call: TRBD1 (5 bases). The germline V gene has CDR1 SGHNT and CDR2 YYREEE (reference sequence). The CDR3 sequence is 13 residues long. V was clipped by 4 bases and J by 1 base, with 7 bases between them. The CDR3 DNA is TGTGCCAGCAGCCTCAGGGGCACAGATACGCAGTATTTT. Translating it yields CASSLRGTDTQYF. The full variable domain, rest sourced from reference TRBV5-4 and TRBJ2-3, is ETGVTQSPTHLIKTRGQQVTLRCSSQSGHNTVSWYQQALGQGPQFIFQYYREEENGRGNFPPRFSGLQFPNYSSELNVNALELDDSALYLCASSLRGTDTQYFGPGTRLTVL.

The chain couples TRBV5-1 to TRBJ2-1, with D maybe TRBD1 (7 bases). This CDR3 has 16 residues. V was shortened by 4 bases and J by 7 bases, with 21 bases between the two germline ends. Per germline, CDR1 SGHRS and CDR2 YFSETQ. CDR3 coding DNA: TGCGCCAGCAGCCACCAGTCAGGAGGGGGCGGGAATGAGCAGTTCTTC. It is translated as CASSHQSGGGGNEQFF.

By frequency in the sample, this clone is large (0.1 to 1%). The V call is TRBV5-1, the J call TRBJ1-5; a possible D gene is TRBD1 (5 bases). The CDR3 has 15 residues. V was pared by 0 bases and J by 0 bases, with 7 bases between. Germline loops: CDR1 SGHRS, CDR2 YFSETQ. The CDR3 loop reads CASSLGGGSNQPQHF. The CDR3 DNA is TGCGCCAGCAGCTTGGGCGGGGGTAGCAATCAGCCCCAGCATTTT. Complete variable domain (other parts from reference TRBV5-1 and TRBJ1-5): KAGVTQTPRYLIKTRGQQVTLSCSPISGHRSVSWYQQTPGQGLQFLFEYFSETQRNKGNFPGRFSGRQFSNSRSEMNVSTLELGDSALYLCASSLGGGSNQPQHFGDGTRLSIL.

The V call is TRBV7-2, the J call TRBJ2-2; no reliable D call. The CDR3 spans 15 residues. The germline V gene encodes CDR1 SGHTA and CDR2 FQGNSA. V gave up 3 bases and J gave up 0 bases, with 8 bases separating them. The CDR3 sequence: CASSLSLSNTGELFF. As DNA, the CDR3 is TGTGCCAGCAGCTTGAGTCTTTCGAACACCGGGGAGCTGTTTTTT.

The CDR3 coding sequence is TGCGCCAGCAGCGCAGGGACAGGGGGCTACGAGCAGTACTTC. It encodes CASSAGTGGYEQYF. The chain combines TRBV5-1 with TRBJ2-7; 11 nucleotides match TRBD1. There are 14 residues in the CDR3. Looked up from germline, CDR1 is SGHRS and CDR2 is YFSETQ. Trimming took 4 bases from V and 3 from J; bases not matched to a gene: 3.

This sequence joins TRBV7-2 and TRBJ1-2, with a possible D match to TRBD1 (6 bases). The CDR3 has 16 residues. Germline-derived CDR1 and CDR2 are SGHTA and FQGNSA. Trimming left V 5 bases short and J 4 bases short, with 20 bases between. The chain's CDR3 is CASSLLGAGTGYGYTF. The CDR3 coding sequence is TGTGCCAGCAGCCTCCTGGGGGCCGGGACGGGCTATGGCTACACCTTC.

The V call is TRBV2, the J call TRBJ1-2; 7 nucleotides align to TRBD1. This CDR3 region has 12 residues. V gave up 6 bases and J gave up 6 bases; unmatched junction bases: 4. Germline CDR1 and CDR2: SNHLY and FYNNEI. CDR3 region: CASRLDRDGYTF. The CDR3 DNA is TGTGCCAGCAGACTTGACAGGGATGGCTACACCTTC.